The T cell receptor (beta chain) described here comes from a study of control samples from healthy donors and cancer patients. TCRdb's copy holds only in-frame clones and misses some; the assay was immunoSEQ multiplex PCR. The sample contains 120,000 or so clones, more than 75% of which appear only once. V gave up 2 bases and J gave up 6 bases, with 3 bases separating them. The CDR3 length is 11 residues. Germline values: CDR1 SNHLY, CDR2 FYNNEI. The receptor was isolated from a man aged 55 to 70 in good health. Sequenced material: blood. V and J are TRBV2 and TRBJ2-3; no clear D. The CDR3, as DNA: TGTGCCAGCAGTGAAACCGATACGCAGTATTTT. It specifies CASSETDTQYF.